Below, 20 T cell receptor beta chains from the same sample are listed, as sequenced in a study of CXCR3-negative and CXCR3-positive naive CD8 T cells. The TRB cDNA libraries were prepared by 5' RACE with UMI labels. TCRdb reprocessed the 5' RACE reads and reports one entry per CDR3 protein, with no DNA. The sample's table shows about 90,000 distinct CDR3 sequences. Sample: naive CXCR3- CD8+ T cells from blood. Described subset: CD45RO-CCR7+CD27+CD95- naive CD8+ T cells lacking CXCR3 (TNR3-). Receptors originate from a human donor in good health. Some clones in this sample may be carry-over from other donors' samples.

This chain connects TRBV7-8 to TRBJ2-5; without DNA, the TCRdb call of TRBD1 cannot be checked. Germline V lookup: CDR1 SGHVS, CDR2 FQNEAQ. The CDR3 contains 16 residues. The CDR3 spells CASSPPDGRQGETQYF.

This rearrangement joins TRBV7-8 to TRBJ2-6. This CDR3 contains 16 residues. CDR1 and CDR2 (germline): SGHVS, FQNEAQ. This chain's CDR3 is CASSPYTGLGANVLTF.

This sequence joins TRBV7-9 and TRBJ2-7. This CDR3 contains 17 residues. Germline loops: CDR1 SEHNR, CDR2 FQNEAQ (reference sequence). The CDR3 is CASSHSSDHTDPYEQYF. The variable domain in full, with the rest retrieved from reference TRBV7-9 and TRBJ2-7, is DTGVSQNPRHKITKRGQNVTFRCDPISEHNRLYWYRQTLGQGPEFLTYFQNEAQLEKSRLLSDRFSAERPKGSFSTLEIQRTEQGDSAMYLCASSHSSDHTDPYEQYFGPGTRLTVT.

This chain links TRBV9 with TRBJ2-3; the D call from TCRdb, TRBD1, cannot be confirmed without DNA. The CDR3 spans 16 residues. Per the germline V gene, CDR1 is SGDLS and CDR2 is YYNGEE. This CDR3 reads CASSASGSPGADTQYF.

The V and J genes are TRBV12-3 or TRBV12-4 and TRBJ2-5. The CDR3 loop spans 15 amino acids. The CDR3 loop is CASSYLNSVGETQYF.

V usage is TRBV20-1 and J usage is TRBJ2-3; TCRdb calls TRBD2, which cannot be checked without DNA. Germline V gene sequence: CDR1 DFQATT, CDR2 SNEGSKA (reference sequence). This CDR3 spans 16 amino acids. CDR3 amino acids: CSARDPWREVTDTQYF.

This CDR3 is CASSSGAGGNQPQHF. The chain employs TRBV5-6 and TRBJ1-5. The CDR3 spans 15 residues. Germline V gene lookup returns CDR1 SGHDT and CDR2 YYEEEE. Supplemented by reference TRBV5-6 and TRBJ1-5, the full variable domain reads DAGVTQSPTHLIKTRGQQVTLRCSPKSGHDTVSWYQQALGQGPQFIFQYYEEEERQRGNFPDRFSGHQFPNYSSELNVNALLLGDSALYLCASSSGAGGNQPQHFGDGTRLSIL.

This rearrangement joins TRBV7-6 to TRBJ2-2; TCRdb lists TRBD2, though no DNA is available to test this call. This CDR3 is 17 amino acids long. In germline, CDR1 is SGHVS, CDR2 FNYEAQ. CDR3 amino acids: CASSLAGLAVNTGELFF.

The V call is TRBV9, the J call TRBJ1-2. The germline CDR1 and CDR2 sequences are SGDLS and YYNGEE. This CDR3 spans 13 amino acids. CDR3 protein: CASSVEGDDGYTF.

V usage is TRBV6-2 or TRBV6-3 and J usage is TRBJ2-2. CDR1 and CDR2 from the germline V gene are MNHEY and SVGEGT. The CDR3 length is 14 residues. The CDR3 is CASSYGRNTGELVF.

The chain couples TRBV21-1 to TRBJ1-2. TRBV21-1 is tagged as a pseudogene. The CDR3 contains 14 residues. The CDR3 sequence: CASSRAEQVHGYTF.

The chain combines TRBV29-1 with TRBJ2-2; the D gene TCRdb calls, TRBD1, cannot be checked with no DNA. This CDR3 comprises 13 residues. CDR1 is SQVTM and CDR2 is ANQGSEA in the germline V gene. The CDR3 protein is CSVLRVNTGELFF.

The chain is built from TRBV5-1 and TRBJ2-6. Germline CDR1 is SGHRS and CDR2 is YFSETQ. The CDR3 length is 15 residues. The chain's CDR3 is CASSLAFSGANVLTF. The full variable domain, rest sourced from reference TRBV5-1 and TRBJ2-6, is KAGVTQTPRYLIKTRGQQVTLSCSPISGHRSVSWYQQTPGQGLQFLFEYFSETQRNKGNFPGRFSGRQFSNSRSEMNVSTLELGDSALYLCASSLAFSGANVLTFGAGSRLTVL.

The rearrangement uses TRBV20-1 and TRBJ2-7. The CDR3 totals 15 residues. CDR1 is DFQATT, CDR2 SNEGSKA, per germline (reference sequence). CDR3 sequence reads: CSARDFSGTSYEQYF.

This chain uses TRBV28 with TRBJ2-3; TCRdb's assignment of TRBD2 cannot be checked, as there is no DNA. Germline V CDR1 and CDR2: MDHEN, SYDVKM. The CDR3 is made up of 15 amino acids. CDR3 residues: CASSFQSGRTDTQYF.

This rearrangement joins TRBV21-1 to TRBJ2-1; lacking DNA, the TRBD2 call made by TCRdb goes unchecked. TRBV21-1 counts as a pseudogene. This CDR3 is 21 amino acids long. The CDR3 is CASSTEGRLAGGPGYYNEQFF.

This chain joins TRBV4-3 and TRBJ2-1. Germline V gene lookup returns CDR1 LGHNA and CDR2 YSLEER. The CDR3 totals 14 residues. CDR3 in amino acids: CASSPYSRDNEQFF.

The J gene is TRBJ2-7, the V gene TRBV29-1. Germline CDR1 and CDR2: SQVTM and ANQGSEA. The CDR3 has 13 residues. This CDR3 is CSVFQAGSYEQYF.

J is TRBJ2-5 and V is TRBV20-1; the TCRdb D gene call, TRBD2, has no DNA to confirm it. The CDR3 has 13 residues. CDR1 and CDR2 from the germline V gene are DFQATT and SNEGSKA (reference sequence). Here the CDR3 reads CSARRGNQESQYF.

This rearrangement joins TRBV28 to TRBJ2-3; TCRdb designates TRBD2, a call that cannot be tested without DNA. CDR1 is MDHEN and CDR2 is SYDVKM in the germline V gene. The CDR3 runs to 17 residues. CDR3 amino acids: CASTGRRDPSSLDTQYF.